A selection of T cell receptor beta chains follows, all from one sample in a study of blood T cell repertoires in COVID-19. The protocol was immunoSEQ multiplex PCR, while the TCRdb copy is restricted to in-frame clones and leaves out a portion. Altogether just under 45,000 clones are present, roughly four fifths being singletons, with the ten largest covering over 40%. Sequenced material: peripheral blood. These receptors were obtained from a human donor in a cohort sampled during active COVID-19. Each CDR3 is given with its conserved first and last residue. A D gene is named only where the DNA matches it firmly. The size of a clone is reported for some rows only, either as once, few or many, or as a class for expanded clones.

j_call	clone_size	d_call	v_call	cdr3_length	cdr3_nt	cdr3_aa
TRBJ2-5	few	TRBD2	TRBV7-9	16	TGTGCCAGCAGCTTAGTCCCTAGCGGGGGGGAAGAGACCCAGTACTTC	CASSLVPSGGEETQYF
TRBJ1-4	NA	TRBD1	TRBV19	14	TGTGCCAGCGCGAGGACAGGTCGGGGGCCTATGGTGTTTTTT	CASARTGRGPMVFF
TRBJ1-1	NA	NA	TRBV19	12	TGTGCCAGTAGTTCAGGGCTCACTGAAGCTTTCTTT	CASSSGLTEAFF
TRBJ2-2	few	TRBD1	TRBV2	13	TGTGCCAGCGGGGGACAGCGCACCGGGGAGCTGTTTTTT	CASGGQRTGELFF
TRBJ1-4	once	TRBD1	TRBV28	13	TGTGCCAGCCAAGGGGGCGACGGTGAAAAACTGTTTTTT	CASQGGDGEKLFF
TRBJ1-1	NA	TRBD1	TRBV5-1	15	TGCGCCAGCAGCCTAGGGGACAGGGCGAACACTGAAGCTTTCTTT	CASSLGDRANTEAFF
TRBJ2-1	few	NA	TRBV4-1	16	TGCGCCAGCAGCCAAGAAAGTGCGACAGGTTACAATGAGCAGTTCTTC	CASSQESATGYNEQFF
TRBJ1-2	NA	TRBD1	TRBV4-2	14	TGTGCCAGCAGCCCTCAGACAGGGGACTATGGCTACACCTTC	CASSPQTGDYGYTF
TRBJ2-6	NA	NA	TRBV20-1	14	TGCAGTGCTAGTTTACACTCTGGGGCCAACGTCCTGACTTTC	CSASLHSGANVLTF
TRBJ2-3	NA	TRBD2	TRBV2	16	TGTGCCAGCATCCTGGGGACTAGCGGGATGGCAGATACGCAGTATTTT	CASILGTSGMADTQYF
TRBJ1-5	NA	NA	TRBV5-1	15	TGCGCCAGCAGATCAGGGGTGGATGGCAATCAGCCCCAGCATTTT	CASRSGVDGNQPQHF
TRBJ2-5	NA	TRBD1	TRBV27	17	TGTGCCAGCAGTCTCTCTCGGACAGGGGTAAAACAAGAGACCCAGTACTTC	CASSLSRTGVKQETQYF
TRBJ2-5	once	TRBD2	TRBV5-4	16	TGTGCCAGCAGCTATGGGACTAGCGGGGGCAAAGAGACCCAGTACTTC	CASSYGTSGGKETQYF
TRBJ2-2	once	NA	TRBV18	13	TGTGCCAGCTCACCGGATGGAGGCGGGGAGCTGTTTTTT	CASSPDGGGELFF
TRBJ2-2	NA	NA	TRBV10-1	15	TGCGCCAGCAGTGAGCAGAACCTAGTGGCCGGGGAGCTGTTTTTT	CASSEQNLVAGELFF
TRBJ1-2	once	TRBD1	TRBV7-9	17	TGTGCCAGCAGCTCGCGACAGGGGGTTATACCCAACTATGGCTACACCTTC	CASSSRQGVIPNYGYTF
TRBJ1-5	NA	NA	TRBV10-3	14	TGTGCCATCAGTGACAACAGGGCCAATCAGCCCCAGCATTTT	CAISDNRANQPQHF
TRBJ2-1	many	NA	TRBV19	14	TGTGCCAGTATGGGGGTGGAGGGTCACAATGAGCAGTTCTTC	CASMGVEGHNEQFF
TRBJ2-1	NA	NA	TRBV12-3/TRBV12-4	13	TGTGCCAGCAGCCTCGGCCCTAGCAATGAGCAGTTCTTC	CASSLGPSNEQFF
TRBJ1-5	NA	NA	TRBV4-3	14	TGCGCCAGCAGCCAATCGCGTGGAGGGCAGCCCCAGCATTTT	CASSQSRGGQPQHF
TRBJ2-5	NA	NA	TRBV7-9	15	TGTGCCAGCAGCGGAACCGGGGGGCCCCGAGAGACCCAGTACTTC	CASSGTGGPRETQYF
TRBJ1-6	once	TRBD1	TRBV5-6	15	TGTGCCAGCAGCTTGGTCGACAGGGGTAATTCACCCCTCCACTTT	CASSLVDRGNSPLHF
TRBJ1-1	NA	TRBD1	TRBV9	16	TGTGCCAGCAGCCCACAGGGGGCGGCGGAAGGGACTGAAGCTTTCTTT	CASSPQGAAEGTEAFF
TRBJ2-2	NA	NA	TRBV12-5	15	TGTGCTAGTGGTTTGACAGCAGAGAACACCGGGGAGCTGTTTTTT	CASGLTAENTGELFF
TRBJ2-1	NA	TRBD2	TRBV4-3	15	TGCGCCAGCAGCCAGCCTAGCGGGGGCTACAATGAGCAGTTCTTC	CASSQPSGGYNEQFF
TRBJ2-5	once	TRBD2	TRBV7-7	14	TGTGCTAGCAGCTTAGCTGGGACTAGTGGGACCCAGTACTTC	CASSLAGTSGTQYF
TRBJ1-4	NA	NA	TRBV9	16	TGTGCCAGCAGCGCTGAGACAGGTTTTCGGAATGAAAAACTGTTTTTT	CASSAETGFRNEKLFF
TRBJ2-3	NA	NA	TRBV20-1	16	TGCAGTGCTAGTAATGAGGGTGTGGGGTACACAGATACGCAGTATTTT	CSASNEGVGYTDTQYF
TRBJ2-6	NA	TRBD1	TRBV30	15	TGTGCCTGTGACAGGGCCAGCTCTGGGGCCAACGTCCTGACTTTC	CACDRASSGANVLTF
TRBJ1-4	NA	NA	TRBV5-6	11	TGTGCCAGCAGCTTCGGGGAAAAACTGTTTTTT	CASSFGEKLFF
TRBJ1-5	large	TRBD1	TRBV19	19	TGTGCCAGTAGTATCGGGCCAGGGGGCGATTATGCGAGCAATCAGCCCCAGCATTTT	CASSIGPGGDYASNQPQHF
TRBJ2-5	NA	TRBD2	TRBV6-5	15	TGTGCCAGCAGTGACTCCGGGACTAGGAAAGAGACCCAGTACTTC	CASSDSGTRKETQYF
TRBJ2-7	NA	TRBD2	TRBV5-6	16	TGTGCCAGCAGCTTGAGGGGGACTAGCCGCTTCTACGAGCAGTACTTC	CASSLRGTSRFYEQYF